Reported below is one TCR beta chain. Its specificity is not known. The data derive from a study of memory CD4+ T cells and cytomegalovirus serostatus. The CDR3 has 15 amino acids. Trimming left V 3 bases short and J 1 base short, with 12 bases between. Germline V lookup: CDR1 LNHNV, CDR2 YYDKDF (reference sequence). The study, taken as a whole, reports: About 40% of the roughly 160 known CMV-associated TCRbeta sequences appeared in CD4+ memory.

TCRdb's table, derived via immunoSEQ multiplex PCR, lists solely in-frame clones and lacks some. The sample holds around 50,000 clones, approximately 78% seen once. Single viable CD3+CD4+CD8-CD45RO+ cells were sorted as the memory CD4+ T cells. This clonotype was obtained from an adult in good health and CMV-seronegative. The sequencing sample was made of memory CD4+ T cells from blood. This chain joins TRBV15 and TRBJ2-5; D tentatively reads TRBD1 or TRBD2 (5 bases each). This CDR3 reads CATSSNGAGQETQYF. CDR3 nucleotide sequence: TGTGCCACCAGCAGTAATGGGGCGGGCCAAGAGACCCAGTACTTC.